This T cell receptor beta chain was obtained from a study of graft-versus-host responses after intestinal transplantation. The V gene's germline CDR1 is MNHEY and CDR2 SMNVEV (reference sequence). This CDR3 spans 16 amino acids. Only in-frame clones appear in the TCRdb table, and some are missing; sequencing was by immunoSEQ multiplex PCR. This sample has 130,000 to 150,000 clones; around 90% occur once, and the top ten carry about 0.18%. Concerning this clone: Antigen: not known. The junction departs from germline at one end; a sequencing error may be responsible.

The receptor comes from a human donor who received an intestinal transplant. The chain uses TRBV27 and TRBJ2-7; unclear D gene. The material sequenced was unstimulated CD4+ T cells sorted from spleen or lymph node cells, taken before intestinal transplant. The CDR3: CASSLYLPGTSYGQYF. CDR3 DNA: TGTGCCAGCAGTTTATACTTACCAGGCACCTCCTACGGGCAGTACTTC.